This passage covers 21 T cell receptor beta chains from one sample sequenced in a study of blood T cell repertoires in COVID-19. Data came from immunoSEQ multiplex PCR; TCRdb stores just in-frame clones and leaves some out. The table includes under 150,000 clones, approximately 84% detected once. Input material: PBMCs or T cells enriched from blood (not recorded which). The source is a man in his fifties in a cohort exposed to, infected with or recovered from COVID-19 (not recorded which).

V usage is TRBV2 and J usage is TRBJ2-7; 9 bases are a match to TRBD1. Germline CDR1 is SNHLY and CDR2 is FYNNEI. Unmatched junction bases numbered 8, after V lost 6 bases and J lost 5 bases. The CDR3 has 14 amino acids. The CDR3 coding sequence is TGTGCCAGCAGGTCTGGGACAGGGTCTCACGAGCAGTACTTC. Translated: CASRSGTGSHEQYF.

This rearrangement joins TRBV7-2 to TRBJ1-1, with 7 bases aligning to TRBD1. This CDR3 region has 14 residues. Germline V gives CDR1 SGHTA, CDR2 FQGNSA. J was trimmed by 8 bases and V by 1 base; bases with no gene match: 7. This CDR3 reads CASSLVAGTVEAFF. CDR3 in DNA: TGTGCCAGCAGCTTAGTAGCGGGGACAGTAGAAGCTTTCTTT.

The chain combines TRBV7-3 with TRBJ2-3, with TRBD2 identical over 7 bases. The V gene end was trimmed by 5 bases and the J gene end by 1 base; junction bases not matched to a gene: 9. The CDR3 spans 16 residues. CDR1 and CDR2 from the germline V gene are SGHTA and FQGTGA. The CDR3 sequence is CASSPAPLAGTDTQYF. The CDR3 region has the DNA TGTGCCAGCAGCCCAGCCCCTCTAGCGGGCACAGATACGCAGTATTTT.

Only one count was recorded for this clone. The rearrangement joins TRBV10-2 to TRBJ1-5; TRBD1 might be the D (5 bases). CDR1 is WSHSY, CDR2 SAAADI, per germline. Trimming shortened V by 0 bases and J by 5 bases, and 11 bases separated the two germline ends. The CDR3 loop spans 15 amino acids. The CDR3 loop is CASSESQGLDQPQHF. The CDR3, as DNA: TGCGCCAGCAGTGAGTCTCAGGGTTTAGATCAGCCCCAGCATTTT.

The chain employs TRBV9 and TRBJ2-2; D is possibly TRBD2 (5 bases). The CDR3 is 14 residues long. Trimming removed 4 bases at V and 4 bases at J, with 11 bases between. Germline CDR1 and CDR2: SGDLS and YYNGEE. The CDR3 nucleotides are TGTGCCAGCAGCATAAGTACTAGCACCGGGGAGCTGTTTTTT. The encoded protein is CASSISTSTGELFF.

The rearrangement links TRBV6-5 to TRBJ1-5; 9 bases fit TRBD1. CDR3 length: 14 amino acids. Germline V lookup: CDR1 MNHEY, CDR2 SVGAGI. J gave up 5 bases and V 6 bases, and 5 bases lay outside the gene matches. CDR3 coding DNA: TGTGCCAGCAGACCGGGACAGGGTTATCAGCCCCAGCATTTT. It is translated as CASRPGQGYQPQHF.

The chain is built from TRBV5-1 and TRBJ2-2; 9 positions match TRBD1. The V segment lost 4 bases and the J segment 0 bases; nucleotides outside the gene matches: 1. This CDR3 has 15 residues. Germline V gene data show CDR1 as SGHRS and CDR2 as YFSETQ. CDR3 sequence: CASSRDRANTGELFF. The DNA of the CDR3 is TGCGCCAGCAGCCGGGACAGGGCGAACACCGGGGAGCTGTTTTTT. The variable domain in full, completed from reference TRBV5-1 and TRBJ2-2, reads KAGVTQTPRYLIKTRGQQVTLSCSPISGHRSVSWYQQTPGQGLQFLFEYFSETQRNKGNFPGRFSGRQFSNSRSEMNVSTLELGDSALYLCASSRDRANTGELFFGEGSRLTVL.

The gene calls are TRBV25-1 and TRBJ2-1, with TRBD2 as a possible D gene (6 bases). The CDR3 extends over 15 amino acids. Trimming removed 2 bases at V and 4 bases at J, with 12 bases between. Germline V CDR1 and CDR2: MGHDK, SYGVNS. Here the CDR3 DNA reads TGTGCCAGCAGTGAACCGGGGGACTTTTACAATGAGCAGTTCTTC. This sequence encodes CASSEPGDFYNEQFF.

In this sample, this clone turned up a few times. V gene TRBV10-3 combines with J gene TRBJ1-1, with D possibly being TRBD1 (6 bases). This CDR3 has 13 amino acids. Trimming pared 6 bases from V and 0 bases from J, leaving 8 bases between. Germline loops: CDR1 ENHRY, CDR2 SYGVKD. This CDR3 is CAIRQGLNTEAFF. The DNA of the CDR3 is TGTGCCATCAGACAGGGCTTGAACACTGAAGCTTTCTTT.

The rearrangement joins TRBV7-2 to TRBJ1-6, with TRBD1 matching over 9 bases. Trimming removed 5 bases from V and 10 bases from J; junction bases left unmatched: 9. There are 15 residues in the CDR3. Germline-derived CDR1 and CDR2 are SGHTA and FQGNSA. CDR3 coding DNA: TGTGCCAGCAGCAACCCTGGGACAGGGTCATCACCCCTCCACTTT. Translating gives CASSNPGTGSSPLHF. Complete variable domain (other parts from reference TRBV7-2 and TRBJ1-6): GAGVSQSPSNKVTEKGKDVELRCDPISGHTALYWYRQSLGQGLEFLIYFQGNSAPDKSGLPSDRFSAERTGGSVSTLTIQRTQQEDSAVYLCASSNPGTGSSPLHFGNGTRLTVT.

The genes are TRBV7-9 and TRBJ1-2; D perhaps matches TRBD1 (6 bases). V gave up 5 bases and J gave up 8 bases, with 12 bases separating them. CDR3 length equals 12 residues. The germline gives CDR1 SEHNR, CDR2 FQNEAQ (reference sequence). CDR3 in amino acids: CASSPSGGGYTF. The DNA of the CDR3 is TGTGCCAGCAGCCCGTCGGGGGGCGGCTACACCTTC.

V gene TRBV11-1 combines with J gene TRBJ1-1; maybe TRBD1 (6 bases). Trimming pared 4 bases from V and 5 bases from J, leaving 17 bases between. CDR1 and CDR2 (germline): SGHAT, FQDESV (reference sequence). CDR3 length: 15 residues. The CDR3 reads CASSSPQGARTEAFF. In nucleotides, the CDR3 is TGTGCCAGCAGCTCGCCACAGGGCGCGAGGACTGAAGCTTTCTTT.

The chain is built from TRBV12-3 or TRBV12-4 and TRBJ1-5; D unresolved. The CDR3 covers 13 residues. Trimming shortened V by 7 bases and J by 2 bases, and 9 bases separated the two germline ends. The CDR3 reads CASTFSGNQPQHF. DNA for the CDR3: TGTGCCAGCACCTTTAGCGGCAATCAGCCCCAGCATTTT.

The chain is built from TRBV19 and TRBJ2-7, with 8 bases matching TRBD1. V lost 0 bases and J lost 2; bases outside the gene matches: 0. CDR1 LNHDA and CDR2 SQIVND come from the germline V gene (reference sequence). The CDR3 sequence is 14 residues long. CDR3 coding DNA: TGTGCCAGTAGTATAGAACAGGGGGCCTACGAGCAGTACTTC. Its translation: CASSIEQGAYEQYF.

This clone was detected once. The genes are TRBV27 and TRBJ2-5; D possibly corresponds to TRBD2 (6 bases). The germline gives CDR1 MNHEY, CDR2 SMNVEV (reference sequence). The CDR3 totals 14 residues. Between the trimmed V and J ends, which lost 6 bases and 0 bases, there was a span of 11 bases. The CDR3 protein is CASRGLQYQETQYF. Written as DNA, the CDR3 is TGTGCCAGCAGGGGACTCCAGTACCAAGAGACCCAGTACTTC.

The genes are TRBV25-1 and TRBJ2-7; 11 positions match TRBD1. V shed 1 base, J shed 2 bases, and the junction held 1 base outside the gene matches. This CDR3 comprises 15 residues. Germline loops: CDR1 MGHDK, CDR2 SYGVNS. CDR3: CASSEWGQGAYEQYF. CDR3 DNA sequence: TGTGCCAGCAGTGAATGGGGACAGGGGGCCTACGAGCAGTACTTC.

This clone occurred once. The J gene is TRBJ1-2, the V gene TRBV30; D is uncertain. Trimming removed 2 bases at V and 7 bases at J, with 8 bases between. CDR3 length: 11 residues. Germline loops: CDR1 GTSNPN, CDR2 SVGIG (reference sequence). In DNA form, the CDR3 reads TGTGCCTGGAGTCCTAGTGGTGGCTACACCTTC. It specifies CAWSPSGGYTF.

The chain joins TRBV12-3 or TRBV12-4 to TRBJ1-1; D unresolved. The CDR3 runs 12 residues. The V end was cut by 3 bases, the J end by 0 bases, with 2 bases between. The chain's CDR3 is CASSFVNTEAFF. The DNA of the CDR3 is TGTGCCAGCAGTTTCGTGAACACTGAAGCTTTCTTT.

The rearrangement joins TRBV4-2 to TRBJ2-7; TRBD2 agrees at 7 bases. The trim removed 4 bases at V and 7 bases at J, leaving 10 bases unmatched. The CDR3 consists of 14 residues. Germline V CDR1 and CDR2: LGHNA, YNFKEQ. The CDR3 coding sequence is TGTGCCAGCAGCCTGGCGGCGGGAGCGGGAGAGCAGTACTTC. This sequence encodes CASSLAAGAGEQYF.

The rearrangement uses TRBV3-1 (or the pseudogene TRBV3-2) and TRBJ1-5; TRBD1 might be the D (5 bases). This CDR3 is 13 amino acids long. Germline V gene data show CDR1 as LGHDT and CDR2 as YNNKEL (reference sequence). V dropped 4 bases and J dropped 11 bases, with 15 bases sitting between them. The chain's CDR3 is CASSLLGEGAQHF. The DNA for the CDR3 is TGTGCCAGCAGCCTCCTAGGGGAAGGGGCCCAGCATTTT.

V is TRBV19 and J is TRBJ2-3, with D maybe TRBD1 (5 bases). Germline assignment: CDR1 LNHDA and CDR2 SQIVND (reference sequence). Trimming took 3 bases from V and 4 from J, leaving 8 bases between them. The CDR3 runs 13 residues. The CDR3 DNA is TGTGCCAGTAGTATGGGCAGGGCAGATACGCAGTATTTT. Its translation is CASSMGRADTQYF.